Below are 2 T cell receptor beta chains sequenced from a single sample in a study of shared T cell receptors in the human thymus. Only in-frame clones appear in the TCRdb table, and some are missing; sequencing was by immunoSEQ multiplex PCR. The table shows approximately 730,000 clones, with 70% to 90% occurring only once. Separately, the same data were catalogued under a study of human thymus T cells.

Sequenced input: thymocytes. These receptors were collected from a girl less than two years old with a congenital heart defect.

This chain uses TRBV4-1 with TRBJ2-3; 7 bases are a match to TRBD1. The germline CDR1 and CDR2 sequences are MGHRA and YSYEKL. The CDR3 sequence is 16 residues long. V lost 2 bases to trimming and J lost 2 bases; unmatched junction nucleotides: 7. The CDR3 DNA reads as TGCGCCAGCAGCCAAACAACAGGGGACCTCACAGATACGCAGTATTTT. Protein: CASSQTTGDLTDTQYF.

The chain couples TRBV20-1 to TRBJ1-2; a possible D gene is TRBD1 (5 bases). This CDR3 has 11 residues. Between the trimmed V and J ends, which lost 6 bases and 8 bases, there was a span of 13 bases. CDR1 is DFQATT and CDR2 is SNEGSKA in the germline V gene (reference sequence). DNA of the CDR3: TGCAGTGCAGGGGCCGAGAAGGGCTACACCTTC. Its translation is CSAGAEKGYTF.